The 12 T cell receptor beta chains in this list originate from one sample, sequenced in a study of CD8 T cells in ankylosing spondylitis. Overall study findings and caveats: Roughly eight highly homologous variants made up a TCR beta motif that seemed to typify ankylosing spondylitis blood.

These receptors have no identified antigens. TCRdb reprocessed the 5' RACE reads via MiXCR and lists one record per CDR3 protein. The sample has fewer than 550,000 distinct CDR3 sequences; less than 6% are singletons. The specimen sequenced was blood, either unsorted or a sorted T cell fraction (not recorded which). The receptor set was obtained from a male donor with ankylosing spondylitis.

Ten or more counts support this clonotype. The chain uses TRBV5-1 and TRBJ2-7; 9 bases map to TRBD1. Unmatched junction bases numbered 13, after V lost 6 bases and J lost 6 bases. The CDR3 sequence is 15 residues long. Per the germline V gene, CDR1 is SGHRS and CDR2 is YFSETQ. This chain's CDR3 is CASTPGGTGSLEQYF. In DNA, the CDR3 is TGCGCCAGCACCCCCGGCGGGACAGGGAGTCTCGAGCAGTACTTC.

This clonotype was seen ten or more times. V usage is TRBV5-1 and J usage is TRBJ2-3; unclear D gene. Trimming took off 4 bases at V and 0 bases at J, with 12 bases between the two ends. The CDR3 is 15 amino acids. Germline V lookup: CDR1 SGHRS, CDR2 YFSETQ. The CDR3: CASSIDGLSTDTQYF. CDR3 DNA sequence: TGCGCCAGCAGCATCGACGGATTAAGCACAGATACGCAGTATTTT.

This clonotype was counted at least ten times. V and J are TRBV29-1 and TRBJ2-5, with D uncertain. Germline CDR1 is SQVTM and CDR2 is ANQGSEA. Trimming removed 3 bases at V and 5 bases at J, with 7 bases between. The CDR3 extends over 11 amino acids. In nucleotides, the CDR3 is TGCAGCGTTGATCGTCGGGAGACCCAGTACTTC. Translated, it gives CSVDRRETQYF.

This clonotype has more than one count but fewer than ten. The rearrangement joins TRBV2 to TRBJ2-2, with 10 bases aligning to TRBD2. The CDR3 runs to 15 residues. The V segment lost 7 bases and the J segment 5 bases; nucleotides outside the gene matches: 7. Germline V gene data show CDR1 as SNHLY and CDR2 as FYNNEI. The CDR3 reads CASTPLAGVTGELFF. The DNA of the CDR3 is TGTGCCAGCACCCCGCTAGCGGGAGTAACCGGGGAGCTGTTTTTT. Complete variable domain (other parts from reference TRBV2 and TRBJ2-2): EPEVTQTPSHQVTQMGQEVILRCVPISNHLYFYWYRQILGQKVEFLVSFYNNEISEKSEIFDDQFSVERPDGSNFTLKIRSTKLEDSAMYFCASTPLAGVTGELFFGEGSRLTVL.

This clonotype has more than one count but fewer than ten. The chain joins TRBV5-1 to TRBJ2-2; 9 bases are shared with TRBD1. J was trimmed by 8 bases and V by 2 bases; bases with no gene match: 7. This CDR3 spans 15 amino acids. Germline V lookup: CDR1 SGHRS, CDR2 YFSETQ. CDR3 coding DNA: TGCGCCAGCAGCTTCGAGACAGGGGGGATGGGGGAGCTGTTTTTT. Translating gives CASSFETGGMGELFF.

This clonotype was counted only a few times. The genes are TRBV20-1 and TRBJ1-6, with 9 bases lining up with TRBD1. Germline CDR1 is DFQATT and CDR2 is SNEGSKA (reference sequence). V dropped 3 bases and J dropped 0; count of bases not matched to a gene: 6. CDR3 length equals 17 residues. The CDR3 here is CSARDRGTSSYNSPLHF. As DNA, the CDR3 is TGCAGTGCTAGGGACAGGGGCACGAGCTCCTATAATTCACCCCTCCACTTT.

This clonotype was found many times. Here the CDR3 DNA reads TGTGCCATCAGTGATTCTGGCGGGGCCTCCTACAATGAGCAGTTCTTC. Translation: CAISDSGGASYNEQFF. The rearrangement links TRBV10-3 to TRBJ2-1; weak D call: TRBD2 (6 bases). Germline CDR1 reads ENHRY; CDR2 reads SYGVKD. There are 16 residues in the CDR3. Trimming shortened V by 3 bases and J by 0 bases, and 12 bases separated the two germline ends.

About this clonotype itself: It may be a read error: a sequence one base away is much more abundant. The CDR3 DNA reads TGCAGTGCTATAGATTCGGAAATGAACACTGAAGCTTTCTTT. Translating gives CSAIDSEMNTEAFF. This chain connects TRBV20-1 to TRBJ1-1; no definite D call. The CDR3 sequence is 14 residues long. The germline CDR1 and CDR2 sequences are DFQATT and SNEGSKA (reference sequence). The V and J ends lost 4 bases and 0 bases respectively, with 12 bases between them.

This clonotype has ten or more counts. In nucleotides, the CDR3 is TGTGCCAGCAACCCCGGGACTACCCTGGTGGAGACCCAGTACTTC. Translation gives CASNPGTTLVETQYF. The rearrangement joins TRBV2 to TRBJ2-5; TRBD2 matches 7 bases. CDR3 size: 15 residues. The ends lost 7 bases at V and 5 bases at J; junction bases unmatched: 13. The germline V gene has CDR1 SNHLY and CDR2 FYNNEI.

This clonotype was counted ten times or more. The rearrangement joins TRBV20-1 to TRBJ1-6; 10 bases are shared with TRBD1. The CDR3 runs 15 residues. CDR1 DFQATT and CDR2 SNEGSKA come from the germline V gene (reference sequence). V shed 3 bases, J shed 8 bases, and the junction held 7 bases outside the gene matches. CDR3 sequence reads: CSARQGTGEHSPLHF. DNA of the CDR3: TGCAGTGCTAGGCAAGGGACAGGGGAACATTCACCCCTCCACTTT.

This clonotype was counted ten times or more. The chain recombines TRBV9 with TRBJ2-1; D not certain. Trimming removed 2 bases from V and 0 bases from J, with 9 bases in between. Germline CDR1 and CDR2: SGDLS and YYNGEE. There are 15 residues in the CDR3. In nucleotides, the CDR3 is TGTGCCAGCAGCGTTAGCCAAAACTCCTACAATGAGCAGTTCTTC. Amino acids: CASSVSQNSYNEQFF. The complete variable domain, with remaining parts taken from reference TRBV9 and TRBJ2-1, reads DSGVTQTPKHLITATGQRVTLRCSPRSGDLSVYWYQQSLDQGLQFLIQYYNGEERAKGNILERFSAQQFPDLHSELNLSSLELGDSALYFCASSVSQNSYNEQFFGPGTRLTVL.

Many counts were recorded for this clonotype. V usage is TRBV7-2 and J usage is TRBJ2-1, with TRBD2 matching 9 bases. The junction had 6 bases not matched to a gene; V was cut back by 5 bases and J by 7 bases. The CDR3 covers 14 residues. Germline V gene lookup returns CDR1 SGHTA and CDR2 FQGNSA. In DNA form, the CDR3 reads TGTGCCAGCAGCCCGCGACTAGCGGTTAATGAGCAGTTCTTC. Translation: CASSPRLAVNEQFF.